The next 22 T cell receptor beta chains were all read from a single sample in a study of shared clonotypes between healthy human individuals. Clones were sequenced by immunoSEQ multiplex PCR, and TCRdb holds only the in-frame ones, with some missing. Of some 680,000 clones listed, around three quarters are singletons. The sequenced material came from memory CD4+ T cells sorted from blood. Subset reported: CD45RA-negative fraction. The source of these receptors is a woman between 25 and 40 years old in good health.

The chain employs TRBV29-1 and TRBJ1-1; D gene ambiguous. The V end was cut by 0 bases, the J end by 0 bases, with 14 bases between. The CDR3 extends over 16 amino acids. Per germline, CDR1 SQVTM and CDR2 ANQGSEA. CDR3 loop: CSVEDHGPGLNTEAFF. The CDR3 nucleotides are TGCAGCGTTGAAGATCACGGGCCGGGCCTGAACACTGAAGCTTTCTTT.

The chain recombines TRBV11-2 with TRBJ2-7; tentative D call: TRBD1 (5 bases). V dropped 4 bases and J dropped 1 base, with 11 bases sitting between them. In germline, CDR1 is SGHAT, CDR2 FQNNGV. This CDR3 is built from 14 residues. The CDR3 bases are TGTGCCAGCAGCTCCAGACAGCTTTCCTACGAGCAGTACTTC. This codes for CASSSRQLSYEQYF.

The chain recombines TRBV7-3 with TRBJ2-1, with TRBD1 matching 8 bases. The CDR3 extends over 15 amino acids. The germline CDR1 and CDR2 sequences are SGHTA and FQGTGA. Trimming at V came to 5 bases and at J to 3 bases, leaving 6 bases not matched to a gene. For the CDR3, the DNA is TGTGCCAGCAGCCAGGACAGGGCCGACTACAATGAGCAGTTCTTC. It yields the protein CASSQDRADYNEQFF. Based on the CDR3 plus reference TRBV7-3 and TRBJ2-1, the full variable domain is GAGVSQTPSNKVTEKGKYVELRCDPISGHTALYWYRQSLGQGPEFLIYFQGTGAADDSGLPNDRFFAVRPEGSVSTLKIQRTERGDSAVYLCASSQDRADYNEQFFGPGTRLTVL.

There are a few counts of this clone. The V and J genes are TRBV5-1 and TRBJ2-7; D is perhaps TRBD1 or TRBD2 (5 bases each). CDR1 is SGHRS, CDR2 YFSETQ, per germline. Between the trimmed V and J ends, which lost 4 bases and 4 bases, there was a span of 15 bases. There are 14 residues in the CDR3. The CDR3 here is CASSGRGTGYEQYF. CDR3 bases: TGCGCCAGCAGCGGTCGTGGGACGGGATACGAGCAGTACTTC.

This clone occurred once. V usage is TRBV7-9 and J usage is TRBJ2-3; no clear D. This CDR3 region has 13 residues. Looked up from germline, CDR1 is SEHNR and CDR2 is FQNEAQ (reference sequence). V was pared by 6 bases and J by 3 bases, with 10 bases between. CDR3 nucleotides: TGTGCCAGCAGGTCTCGGAGTACAGATACGCAGTATTTT. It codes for CASRSRSTDTQYF.

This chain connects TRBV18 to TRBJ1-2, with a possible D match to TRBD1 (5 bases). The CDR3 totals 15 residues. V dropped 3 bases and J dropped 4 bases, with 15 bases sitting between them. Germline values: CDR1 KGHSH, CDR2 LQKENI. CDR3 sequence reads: CASSPLGEVSYGYTF. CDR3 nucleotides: TGTGCCAGCTCACCCCTAGGGGAAGTGAGCTATGGCTACACCTTC.

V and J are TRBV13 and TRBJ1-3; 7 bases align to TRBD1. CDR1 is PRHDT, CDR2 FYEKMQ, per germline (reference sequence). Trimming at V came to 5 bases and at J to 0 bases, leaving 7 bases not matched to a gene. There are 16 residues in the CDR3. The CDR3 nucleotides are TGTGCCAGCAGCCCGCCGACAGGGAGCTCTGGAAACACCATATATTTT. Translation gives CASSPPTGSSGNTIYF. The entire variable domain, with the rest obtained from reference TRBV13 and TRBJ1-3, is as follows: AAGVIQSPRHLIKEKRETATLKCYPIPRHDTVYWYQQGPGQDPQFLISFYEKMQSDKGSIPDRFSAQQFSDYHSELNMSSLELGDSALYFCASSPPTGSSGNTIYFGEGSWLTVV.

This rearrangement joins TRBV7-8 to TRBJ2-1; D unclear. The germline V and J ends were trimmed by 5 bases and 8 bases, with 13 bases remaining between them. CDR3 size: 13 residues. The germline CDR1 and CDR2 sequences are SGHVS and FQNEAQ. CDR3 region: CASSVGLQDEQFF. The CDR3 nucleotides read TGTGCCAGCAGCGTGGGTCTCCAGGATGAGCAGTTCTTC.

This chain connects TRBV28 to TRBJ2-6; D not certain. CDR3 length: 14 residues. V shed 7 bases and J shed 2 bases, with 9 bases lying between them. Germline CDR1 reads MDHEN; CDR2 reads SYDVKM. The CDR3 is CASNNRPGANVLTF. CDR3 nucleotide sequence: TGTGCCAGCAATAATAGACCTGGGGCCAACGTCCTGACTTTC. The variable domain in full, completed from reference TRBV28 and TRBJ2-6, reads DVKVTQSSRYLVKRTGEKVFLECVQDMDHENMFWYRQDPGLGLRLIYFSYDVKMKEKGDIPEGYSVSREKKERFSLILESASTNQTSMYLCASNNRPGANVLTFGAGSRLTVL.

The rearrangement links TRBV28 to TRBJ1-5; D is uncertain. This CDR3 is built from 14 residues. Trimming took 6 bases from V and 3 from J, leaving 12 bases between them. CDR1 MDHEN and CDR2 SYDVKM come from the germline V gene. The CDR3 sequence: CASSKWQLNQPQHF. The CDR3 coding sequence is TGTGCCAGCAGCAAGTGGCAGCTCAATCAGCCCCAGCATTTT.

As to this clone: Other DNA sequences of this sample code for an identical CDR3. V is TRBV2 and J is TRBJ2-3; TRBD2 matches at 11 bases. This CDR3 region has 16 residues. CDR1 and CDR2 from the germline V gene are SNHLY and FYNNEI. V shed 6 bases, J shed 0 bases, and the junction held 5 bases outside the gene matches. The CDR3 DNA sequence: TGTGCCAGCAGCCCGGGACTAGCGGACAGCACAGATACGCAGTATTTT. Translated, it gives CASSPGLADSTDTQYF.

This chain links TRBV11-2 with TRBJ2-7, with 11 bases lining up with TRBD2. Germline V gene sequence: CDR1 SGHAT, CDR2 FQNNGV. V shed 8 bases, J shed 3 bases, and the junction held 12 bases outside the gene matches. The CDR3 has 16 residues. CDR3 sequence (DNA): TGTGCCAGCTCCAATAGGGGGACTAGCGGTCTCTACGAGCAGTACTTC. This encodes CASSNRGTSGLYEQYF.

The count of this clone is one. This chain's CDR3 is CASSPTTVNYGYTF. The DNA for the CDR3 is TGTGCCAGTAGTCCGACGACCGTCAACTATGGCTACACCTTC. This chain uses TRBV19 with TRBJ1-2; D remains unclear. Germline-derived CDR1 and CDR2 are LNHDA and SQIVND (reference sequence). The CDR3 is 14 residues long. Trimming took off 5 bases at V and 2 bases at J, with 12 bases between the two ends.

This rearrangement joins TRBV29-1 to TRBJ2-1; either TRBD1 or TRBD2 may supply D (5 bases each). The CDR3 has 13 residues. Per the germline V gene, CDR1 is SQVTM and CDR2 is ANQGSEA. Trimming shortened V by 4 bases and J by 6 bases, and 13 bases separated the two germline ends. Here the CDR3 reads CSVAFGALNEQFF. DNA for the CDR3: TGCAGCGTTGCTTTCGGGGCACTCAATGAGCAGTTCTTC.

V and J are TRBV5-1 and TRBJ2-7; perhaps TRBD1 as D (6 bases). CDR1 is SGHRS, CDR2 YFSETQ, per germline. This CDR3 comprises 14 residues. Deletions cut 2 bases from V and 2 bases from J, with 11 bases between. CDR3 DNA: TGCGCCAGCAGCTTAACCCAGGGGACCTACGAGCAGTACTTC. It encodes CASSLTQGTYEQYF.

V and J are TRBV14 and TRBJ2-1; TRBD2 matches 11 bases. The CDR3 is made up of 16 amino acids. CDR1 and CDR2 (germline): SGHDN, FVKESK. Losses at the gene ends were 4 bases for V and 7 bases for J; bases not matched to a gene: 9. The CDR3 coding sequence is TGTGCCAGCAGCCTAGGGACTAGCGGATGTTGGAATGAGCAGTTCTTC. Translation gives CASSLGTSGCWNEQFF.

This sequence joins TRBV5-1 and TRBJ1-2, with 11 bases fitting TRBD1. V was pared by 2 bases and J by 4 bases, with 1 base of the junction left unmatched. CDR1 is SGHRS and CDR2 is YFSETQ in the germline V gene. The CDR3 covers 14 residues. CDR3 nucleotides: TGCGCCAGCAGCTTCGGACAGGGGGCCTATGGCTACACCTTC. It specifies CASSFGQGAYGYTF.

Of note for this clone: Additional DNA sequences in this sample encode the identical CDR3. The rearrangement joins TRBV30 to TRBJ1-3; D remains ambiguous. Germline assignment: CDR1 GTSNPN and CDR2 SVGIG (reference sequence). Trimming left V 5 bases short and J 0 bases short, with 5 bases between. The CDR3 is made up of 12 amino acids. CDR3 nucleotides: TGTGCCTGGGACGTCTCTGGAAACACCATATATTTT. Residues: CAWDVSGNTIYF. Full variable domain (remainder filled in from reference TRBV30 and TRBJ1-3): SQTIHQWPATLVQPVGSPLSLECTVEGTSNPNLYWYRQAAGRGLQLLFYSVGIGQISSEVPQNLSASRPQDRQFILSSKKLLLSDSGFYLCAWDVSGNTIYFGEGSWLTVV.

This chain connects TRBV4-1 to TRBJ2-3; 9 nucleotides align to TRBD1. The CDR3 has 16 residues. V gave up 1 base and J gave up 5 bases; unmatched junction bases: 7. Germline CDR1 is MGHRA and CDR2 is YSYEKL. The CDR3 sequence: CASSQVWTGVGDTQYF. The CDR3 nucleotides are TGCGCCAGCAGCCAAGTCTGGACAGGGGTTGGAGATACGCAGTATTTT.

The CDR3 reads CASSEESAGGGKTDTQYF. DNA of the CDR3: TGTGCCAGCAGTGAGGAATCCGCAGGGGGTGGCAAGACAGATACGCAGTATTTT. The chain joins TRBV2 to TRBJ2-3; 7 nucleotides match TRBD1. There are 18 residues in the CDR3. V lost 3 bases to trimming and J lost 3 bases; unmatched junction nucleotides: 15. Per the germline V gene, CDR1 is SNHLY and CDR2 is FYNNEI.

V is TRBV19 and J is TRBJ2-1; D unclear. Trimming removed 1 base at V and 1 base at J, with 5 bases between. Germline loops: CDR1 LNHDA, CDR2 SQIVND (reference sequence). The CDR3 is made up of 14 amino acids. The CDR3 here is CASSIGQSYNEQFF. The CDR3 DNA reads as TGTGCCAGTAGTATAGGGCAGTCCTACAATGAGCAGTTCTTC.

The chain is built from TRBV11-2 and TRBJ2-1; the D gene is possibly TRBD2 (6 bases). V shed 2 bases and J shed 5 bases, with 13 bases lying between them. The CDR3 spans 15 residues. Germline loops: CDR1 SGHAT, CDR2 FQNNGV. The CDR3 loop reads CASSLYGGNHNEQFF. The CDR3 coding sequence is TGTGCCAGCAGCTTATACGGCGGGAATCACAATGAGCAGTTCTTC.